Listed below are T cell receptor beta chains from one sample, sequenced in a study of early T cells in non-severe SARS-CoV-2 infection. TCRdb itself ran the 5' RACE reads through MiXCR, one entry per CDR3 protein. The sample has just under 65,000 distinct CDR3 sequences, approximately 14% seen once. The source material was whole blood. These receptors were taken from an adult who was a healthcare worker with PCR-confirmed SARS-CoV-2 infection or an uninfected control (not recorded which). CDR3s include the opening cysteine and the closing phenylalanine or tryptophan. A D gene is named only where the DNA matches it firmly. Only part of the rows carry a size: once, few, many, or a class if the clone is expanded.

CDR3 protein: CASSLGAYSGNTIYF
CDR3 DNA: TGTGCCAGCAGCTTAGGGGCTTACTCTGGAAACACCATATATTTT
J gene: TRBJ1-3
clone size: -
V gene: TRBV5-6
D gene: -

CDR3 protein: CASSEISSGARDTQYF
CDR3 DNA: TGCGCCAGCAGTGAGATTTCTAGCGGGGCCCGGGATACGCAGTATTTT
J gene: TRBJ2-3
clone size: -
V gene: TRBV10-1
D gene: TRBD2

CDR3 protein: CSVGQGLGEQYF
CDR3 DNA: TGCAGCGTCGGACAGGGGTTAGGGGAGCAGTACTTC
J gene: TRBJ2-7
clone size: -
V gene: TRBV29-1
D gene: TRBD1

CDR3 protein: CSASLATYEQYF
CDR3 DNA: TGCAGTGCTAGTTTGGCCACCTACGAGCAGTACTTC
J gene: TRBJ2-7
clone size: few
V gene: TRBV20-1
D gene: -

CDR3 protein: CASSSWGEKLFF
CDR3 DNA: TGTGCCAGCAGTTCCTGGGGCGAAAAACTGTTTTTT
J gene: TRBJ1-4
clone size: -
V gene: TRBV12-3/TRBV12-4
D gene: -

CDR3 protein: CASSGFGGDKNIQYF
CDR3 DNA: TGCGCCAGCAGTGGGTTTGGAGGGGATAAAAACATTCAGTACTTC
J gene: TRBJ2-4
clone size: few
V gene: TRBV10-2
D gene: -

CDR3 protein: CASTADRGIGYTF
CDR3 DNA: TGTGCCAGCACCGCGGACAGGGGGATTGGCTACACCTTC
J gene: TRBJ1-2
clone size: many
V gene: TRBV12-3/TRBV12-4
D gene: TRBD1

CDR3 protein: CASSSIRSIQYF
CDR3 DNA: TGTGCCAGCAGTTCCATCCGGAGCATTCAGTACTTC
J gene: TRBJ2-4
clone size: -
V gene: TRBV6-5
D gene: -

CDR3 protein: CASGLAPADTQYF
CDR3 DNA: TGTGCTAGTGGTCTAGCCCCGGCAGATACGCAGTATTTT
J gene: TRBJ2-3
clone size: few
V gene: TRBV12-5
D gene: -

CDR3 protein: CASSREEGRLYGYTF
CDR3 DNA: TGTGCCAGCAGTCGTGAAGAGGGGCGTTTATATGGCTACACCTTC
J gene: TRBJ1-2
clone size: few
V gene: TRBV27
D gene: -

CDR3 protein: CASSQIFVYGYTF
CDR3 DNA: TGTGCCAGCTCCCAGATCTTTGTCTATGGCTACACCTTC
J gene: TRBJ1-2
clone size: few
V gene: TRBV6-2/TRBV6-3
D gene: -